This T cell receptor (beta chain) was recovered during a study of cytomegalovirus exposure and HLA in healthy donors. PCR involved 60 Vbeta and 13 Jbeta primers. Profiling relied on immunoSEQ multiplex PCR, and the TCRdb table lists in-frame clones only, not all of them. The data show about 200,000 clones, roughly three quarters seen once. Sequenced material: PBMCs. The receptor comes from a man in his fifties in good health and CMV-seronegative.

The CDR3 spells CASSQAGLGRIRSSYEQYF. The DNA of the CDR3 is TGCGCCAGCAGCCAAGCCGGACTAGGTAGGATTAGGAGCTCCTACGAGCAGTACTTC. The chain is built from TRBV4-1 and TRBJ2-7; TRBD2 agrees at 7 bases. J gave up 0 bases and V 1 base, and 15 bases lay outside the gene matches. This CDR3 has 19 residues. CDR1 is MGHRA and CDR2 is YSYEKL in the germline V gene.